These 24 T cell receptor beta chains share one sample of origin, sequenced in a study of cytomegalovirus exposure and HLA in healthy donors. The study ran its PCR with 60 Vbeta and 13 Jbeta primers. TCRdb's table, derived via immunoSEQ multiplex PCR, lists solely in-frame clones and lacks some. The sample holds over 100,000 clones, approximately 80% seen once. The source material was PBMCs. The receptors come from a male donor in good health and CMV-seropositive.

V is TRBV6-5 and J is TRBJ1-2, with D maybe TRBD1 (6 bases). V lost 3 bases and J lost 4, with 15 bases in between. CDR1 MNHEY and CDR2 SVGAGI come from the germline V gene. This CDR3 contains 15 residues. CDR3 nucleotide sequence: TGTGCCAGCAGTTATAATGGGGGCTTAAGCTATGGCTACACCTTC. Protein sequence: CASSYNGGLSYGYTF.

J is TRBJ1-1 and V is TRBV18; 7 bases agree with TRBD1. The trim removed 4 bases at V and 1 base at J, leaving 6 bases unmatched. The CDR3 is 15 residues long. Looked up from germline, CDR1 is KGHSH and CDR2 is LQKENI. The CDR3 sequence: CASSHLGQRNTEAFF. The CDR3 bases are TGTGCCAGCTCACACCTGGGACAGCGGAACACTGAAGCTTTCTTT.

The chain links TRBV18 to TRBJ2-3; 8 bases agree with TRBD2. Germline V gene lookup returns CDR1 KGHSH and CDR2 LQKENI. This CDR3 comprises 15 residues. Trimming cost V 0 bases and J 4 bases; bases outside gene matches: 3. The CDR3 reads CASSPPGGGPDTQYF. CDR3 bases: TGTGCCAGCTCACCACCCGGCGGGGGGCCAGATACGCAGTATTTT.

This clone has more than one count but fewer than ten. This specimen includes other DNA sequences encoding the same CDR3. The genes are TRBV7-9 and TRBJ2-7; the match to TRBD1 covers 8 bases. The length of the CDR3 is 15 residues. Germline-derived CDR1 and CDR2 are SEHNR and FQNEAQ (reference sequence). V dropped 3 bases and J dropped 2; count of bases not matched to a gene: 6. The CDR3 reads CASSLVDRGPYEQYF. CDR3 sequence (DNA): TGTGCCAGCAGCTTGGTAGACAGGGGCCCCTACGAGCAGTACTTC.

The rearrangement uses TRBV2 and TRBJ2-7; TRBD1 might be the D (6 bases). Germline values: CDR1 SNHLY, CDR2 FYNNEI. The CDR3 loop spans 14 amino acids. V lost 6 bases, J lost 2 bases, and 14 bases lay in between. CDR3 DNA sequence: TGTGCCAGCAGAGAGCAGGGGCCGACCTACGAGCAGTACTTC. This gives the protein CASREQGPTYEQYF.

This clone was detected once. The rearrangement links TRBV6-1 to TRBJ2-5, with a tentative D call TRBD1 (6 bases). Near its end, the DNA agrees better with TRBJ2-7, so the J call may be wrong. Germline V lookup: CDR1 MNHNS, CDR2 SASEGT. CDR3 length: 15 amino acids. The CDR3 DNA reads as TGTGCCAGCAGCCTAGAAGTGGGGGCTACCTACGAGCAGTACTTC. Encoded protein: CASSLEVGATYEQYF.

This clone has more than one count but fewer than ten. This rearrangement joins TRBV5-4 to TRBJ1-1; tentatively, D is TRBD1 (5 bases). V was trimmed by 5 bases and J by 3 bases, leaving 14 bases between them. The CDR3 is made up of 14 amino acids. Germline CDR1 is SGHNT and CDR2 is YYREEE (reference sequence). The CDR3: CASRGGGADTEAFF. In DNA form, the CDR3 reads TGTGCCAGCAGGGGTGGCGGGGCTGACACTGAAGCTTTCTTT. Full variable domain (remainder filled in from reference TRBV5-4 and TRBJ1-1): ETGVTQSPTHLIKTRGQQVTLRCSSQSGHNTVSWYQQALGQGPQFIFQYYREEENGRGNFPPRFSGLQFPNYSSELNVNALELDDSALYLCASRGGGADTEAFFGQGTRLTVV.

The chain couples TRBV6-1 to TRBJ2-3; no reliable D call. CDR1 MNHNS and CDR2 SASEGT come from the germline V gene. CDR3 length: 13 residues. The V end was cut by 1 base, the J end by 3 bases, with 5 bases between. CDR3 loop: CASSEGPTDTQYF. DNA for the CDR3: TGTGCCAGCAGTGAAGGGCCAACAGATACGCAGTATTTT.

V gene TRBV27 combines with J gene TRBJ2-7; 7 positions agree with TRBD2. In germline, CDR1 is MNHEY, CDR2 SMNVEV (reference sequence). V lost 5 bases, J lost 0 bases, and 7 bases stayed unmatched. The length of the CDR3 is 15 residues. The CDR3 is CASSGAWDYSYEQYF. Here the CDR3 DNA reads TGTGCCAGCAGTGGGGCGTGGGACTACTCCTACGAGCAGTACTTC.

The chain carries TRBV9 and TRBJ2-5, with no clear D. The CDR3 sequence is 13 residues long. Trimming cost V 0 bases and J 9 bases, with 12 bases left between them. Germline values: CDR1 SGDLS, CDR2 YYNGEE. The chain's CDR3 is CASSVDLGSAQYF. In DNA, the CDR3 is TGTGCCAGCAGCGTAGATCTAGGCTCGGCCCAGTACTTC.

This clone was seen once. The chain employs TRBV2 and TRBJ2-1; 8 nucleotides align to TRBD1. With V trimmed by 5 bases and J by 6 bases, 3 bases remained unmatched. The CDR3 sequence is 13 residues long. Per the germline V gene, CDR1 is SNHLY and CDR2 is FYNNEI. The CDR3: CASSPDRGNEQFF. CDR3 bases: TGTGCCAGCAGTCCCGACAGGGGCAATGAGCAGTTCTTC.

The J gene is TRBJ2-3, the V gene TRBV10-1, with D tentatively TRBD1 (6 bases). The CDR3 consists of 15 residues. V lost 7 bases and J lost 1, with 15 bases in between. Germline loops: CDR1 WNHNN, CDR2 SYGVQD (reference sequence). CDR3 DNA: TGCGCCAGCACCGACGGGACAAAGGGCACAGATACGCAGTATTTT. This encodes CASTDGTKGTDTQYF.

The CDR3 spells CASSVGPYPSGREVGELFF. For the CDR3, the DNA is TGTGCCAGCAGCGTAGGACCCTATCCTAGCGGGAGGGAAGTCGGGGAGCTGTTTTTT. The chain has TRBV9 and TRBJ2-2; 12 bases match TRBD2. J lost 7 bases, V lost 0 bases, and 13 bases had no gene match. From germline, CDR1 is SGDLS and CDR2 YYNGEE. CDR3 length: 19 amino acids. The whole variable domain, filled in from reference TRBV9 and TRBJ2-2, reads DSGVTQTPKHLITATGQRVTLRCSPRSGDLSVYWYQQSLDQGLQFLIQYYNGEERAKGNILERFSAQQFPDLHSELNLSSLELGDSALYFCASSVGPYPSGREVGELFFGEGSRLTVL.

As DNA, the CDR3 is TGCAGTGCTTCACAGGGCGCTGAAGCTTTCTTT. Translation gives CSASQGAEAFF. The gene calls are TRBV20-1 and TRBJ1-1; perhaps TRBD1 as D (6 bases). Germline V gene lookup returns CDR1 DFQATT and CDR2 SNEGSKA (reference sequence). V was shortened by 5 bases and J by 6 bases, with 10 bases between the two germline ends. The CDR3 covers 11 residues.

This clone was observed a handful of times. The chain is built from TRBV5-1 and TRBJ2-7, with D possibly being TRBD2 (5 bases). Germline V lookup: CDR1 SGHRS, CDR2 YFSETQ. V was pared by 2 bases and J by 2 bases, with 11 bases between. The CDR3 is 14 residues long. CDR3 residues: CASSLDDGAYEQYF. For the CDR3, the DNA is TGCGCCAGCAGCTTAGATGACGGGGCCTACGAGCAGTACTTC.

The CDR3 loop reads CASSLGGLEQYF. For the CDR3, the DNA is TGTGCCAGCAGCCTCGGCGGCCTGGAGCAGTACTTC. The chain combines TRBV11-2 with TRBJ2-7; D is unresolved. CDR3 size: 12 residues. V lost 5 bases and J 7 bases, leaving 12 bases between the germline ends. The germline gives CDR1 SGHAT, CDR2 FQNNGV.

This sequence joins TRBV11-1 and TRBJ1-6; unclear D gene. The CDR3 spans 13 residues. V was pared by 0 bases and J by 12 bases, with 9 bases between. From germline, CDR1 is SGHAT and CDR2 FQDESV (reference sequence). CDR3: CASSLAERLPLHF. The CDR3 DNA sequence: TGTGCCAGCAGCTTAGCGGAGCGTTTACCCCTCCACTTT.

This sequence joins TRBV15 and TRBJ1-6; D not certain. The V gene lost 5 bases and the J gene lost 5 bases, with 13 bases spanning the gap. Per germline, CDR1 LNHNV and CDR2 YYDKDF (reference sequence). The CDR3 runs 15 residues. CDR3 sequence reads: CATSPRGRDNSPLHF. DNA of the CDR3: TGTGCCACCAGCCCCCGCGGGAGGGATAATTCACCCCTCCACTTT.

This clone occurred once. The rearrangement joins TRBV11-2 to TRBJ1-2, with 11 bases lining up with TRBD1. This CDR3 is built from 17 residues. J was trimmed by 3 bases and V by 5 bases; bases with no gene match: 11. Germline loops: CDR1 SGHAT, CDR2 FQNNGV. CDR3 sequence (DNA): TGTGCCAGCAGCCCCCCGGGACAGGGGGTCAAGGACTATGGCTACACCTTC. Its translation is CASSPPGQGVKDYGYTF.

The chain joins TRBV2 to TRBJ2-1, with 11 bases identical to TRBD2. V lost 8 bases, J lost 10 bases, and 13 bases stayed unmatched. CDR1 is SNHLY, CDR2 FYNNEI, per germline. The CDR3 runs to 15 residues. As DNA, the CDR3 is TGTGCCAGCGCCCAAATAGCGGGAGGGCAAGGGGAGCAGTTCTTC. The encoded protein is CASAQIAGGQGEQFF. The full variable domain, in which reference TRBV2 and TRBJ2-1 provide the parts outside the CDR3, is EPEVTQTPSHQVTQMGQEVILRCVPISNHLYFYWYRQILGQKVEFLVSFYNNEISEKSEIFDDQFSVERPDGSNFTLKIRSTKLEDSAMYFCASAQIAGGQGEQFFGPGTRLTVL.

This CDR3 reads CASSRTGTPYEQYF. The CDR3 bases are TGTGCCAGCAGCCGTACAGGGACCCCCTACGAGCAGTACTTC. This chain joins TRBV5-5 and TRBJ2-7; D is perhaps TRBD1 (6 bases). The CDR3 is made up of 14 amino acids. V lost 4 bases, J lost 2 bases, and 13 bases lay in between. Germline V gives CDR1 SGHKS, CDR2 YYEKEE (reference sequence). The full variable domain, in which reference TRBV5-5 and TRBJ2-7 provide the parts outside the CDR3, is DAGVTQSPTHLIKTRGQQVTLRCSPISGHKSVSWYQQVLGQGPQFIFQYYEKEERGRGNFPDRFSARQFPNYSSELNVNALLLGDSALYLCASSRTGTPYEQYFGPGTRLTVT.

This clone was counted only a few times. The J gene is TRBJ1-5, the V gene TRBV19; 11 bases map to TRBD1. Germline V CDR1 and CDR2: LNHDA, SQIVND (reference sequence). The V segment lost 7 bases and the J segment 2 bases; nucleotides outside the gene matches: 10. This CDR3 has 17 amino acids. The CDR3 region has the DNA TGTGCCAGTACAGGGACAGGGGGTTTGTCTGGCAATCAGCCCCAGCATTTT. Its protein is CASTGTGGLSGNQPQHF.

The V and J genes are TRBV30 and TRBJ1-6; unclear D gene. Trimming stripped 0 bases from V and 7 bases from J, with 13 bases between. CDR3 length equals 15 residues. Per germline, CDR1 GTSNPN and CDR2 SVGIG (reference sequence). CDR3 DNA sequence: TGTGCCTGGAGTGTTTATCCTCCTGGCAATTCACCCCTCCACTTT. Its translation is CAWSVYPPGNSPLHF.

This clone was counted once. The V call is TRBV7-9, the J call TRBJ1-1; TRBD1 aligns across 10 bases. This CDR3 is 16 amino acids long. From germline, CDR1 is SEHNR and CDR2 FQNEAQ (reference sequence). With V trimmed by 5 bases and J by 0 bases, 6 bases remained unmatched. CDR3 sequence reads: CASSRQGAGMNTEAFF. Written as DNA, the CDR3 is TGTGCCAGCAGCCGACAGGGGGCCGGAATGAACACTGAAGCTTTCTTT.